This TCR beta chain was recovered during a study of T-cell memory formation after mild COVID-19. Study overall: There were largely donor-specific TCR clusters.

Points on this clonotype: Its specificity is not known.

Whole-study findings and limits: A second wave of clones peaked on day 37, and their SARS-CoV-2 specificity went unconfirmed. Within pre-infection memory, some responding clones were found, suggesting cross-reactive memory joined.

5'RACE with constant-segment primers yielded barcoded, UMI-tagged TCR alpha and TCR beta cDNA libraries. Each CDR3 protein gets one entry after TCRdb re-called the 5' RACE reads with MiXCR. The repertoire holds about half a million distinct CDR3 sequences, with over 15% as singletons. CDR3 length: 14 amino acids. Deletions cut 1 base from V and 7 bases from J, with 11 bases between. V is TRBV12-3 or TRBV12-4 and J is TRBJ1-5; no clear D gene. Input material: PBMCs or a T cell subset sorted from them (not recorded which). The clonotype was recovered from an adult woman who had mild COVID-19 (a few samples of this study predate the infection). Cell type and time point are not known. This chain's CDR3 is CASSLGLLRQPQHF. The DNA of the CDR3 is TGTGCCAGCAGTTTAGGACTGCTCAGGCAGCCCCAGCATTTT.